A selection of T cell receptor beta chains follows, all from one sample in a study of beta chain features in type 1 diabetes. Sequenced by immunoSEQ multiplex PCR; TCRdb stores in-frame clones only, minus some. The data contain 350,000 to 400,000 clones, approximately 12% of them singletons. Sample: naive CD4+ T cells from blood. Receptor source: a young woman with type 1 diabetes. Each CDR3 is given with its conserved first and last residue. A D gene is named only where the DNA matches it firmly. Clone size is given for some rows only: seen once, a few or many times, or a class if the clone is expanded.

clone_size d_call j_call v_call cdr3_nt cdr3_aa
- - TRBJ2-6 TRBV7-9 TGTGCCAGCAGCCCCCCTTGGACAGGGGCCAACGTCCTGACTTTC CASSPPWTGANVLTF
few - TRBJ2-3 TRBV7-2 TGTGCCAGCAGCTTGTCCCCTAGCACAGATACGCAGTATTTT CASSLSPSTDTQYF
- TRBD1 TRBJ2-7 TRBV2 TGTGCCAGCATGTCGGCTTTGTGGGACAGGGGGGCGTACGAGCAGTACTTC CASMSALWDRGAYEQYF
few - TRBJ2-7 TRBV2 TGTGCCCTCTCGGCCTACGAGCAGTACTTC CALSAYEQYF
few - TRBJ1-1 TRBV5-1 TGCGCCAGCAGCCCGCCGGGGGGAGGGACTGAAGCTTTCTTT CASSPPGGGTEAFF
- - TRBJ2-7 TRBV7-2 TGTGCCAGCAGCTTAGGCGAGTACGAGCAGTACTTC CASSLGEYEQYF
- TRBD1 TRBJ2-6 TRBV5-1 TGCGCCAGCACGAGGGGGCCCTCTGGGGCCAACGTCCTGACTTTC CASTRGPSGANVLTF
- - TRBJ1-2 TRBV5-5 TGTGCCAGCAGTCACTCATCGGACAGTGTTAACTATGGCTACACCTTC CASSHSSDSVNYGYTF
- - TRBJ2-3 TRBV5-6 TGTGCCAGCAGCACTAGTAGAGGTACGCAGTATTTT CASSTSRGTQYF
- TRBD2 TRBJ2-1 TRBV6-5 TGTGCCAGCAGGGCCCCGGGACTAGTGCAGTTCTTC CASRAPGLVQFF
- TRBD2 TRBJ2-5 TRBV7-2 TGTGCCAGCAGCCCAAGGGAGGGAGAGACCCAGTACTTC CASSPREGETQYF
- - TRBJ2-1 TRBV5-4 TGTGCCAGCAGCCAAGCTCAGTCCAGGGCCAATGAGCAGTTCTTC CASSQAQSRANEQFF
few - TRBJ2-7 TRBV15 TGTGCCACCAGCAGAGATAGTAGAAACTCCTACGAGCAGTACTTC CATSRDSRNSYEQYF
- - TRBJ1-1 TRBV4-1 TGCGCCAGCAGCCAAGTCGGGGCAGGGGAATCGACTGAAGCTTTCTTT CASSQVGAGESTEAFF
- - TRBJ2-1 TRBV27 TGTGCCAGCAGTTGGACACGGCGGGAAGCGAATGAGCAGTTCTTC CASSWTRREANEQFF
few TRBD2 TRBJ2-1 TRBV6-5 TGTGCCAGCAGTGCTAGCGGGAGGGGCGGGGAGCAGTTCTTC CASSASGRGGEQFF
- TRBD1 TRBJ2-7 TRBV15 TGTGCCACCAGCATAAACAGGGGGGCCTACGAGCAGTACTTC CATSINRGAYEQYF
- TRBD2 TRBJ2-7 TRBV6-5 TGTGCCAGCAGACGCGGACTAGCGGGATCCTACGAGCAGTACTTC CASRRGLAGSYEQYF
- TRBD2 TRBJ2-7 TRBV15 TGTGCCACCAGCAGAGCGGGAGGGCTGTACGAGCAGTACTTC CATSRAGGLYEQYF
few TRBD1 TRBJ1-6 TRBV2 TGTGCCAGCAGTCCGGGACAGGGTCAACCCCTCCACTTT CASSPGQGQPLHF
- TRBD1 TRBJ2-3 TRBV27 TGTGCCAGCAGTACTACAGGGGGCTACACAGATACGCAGTATTTT CASSTTGGYTDTQYF
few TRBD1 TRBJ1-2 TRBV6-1 TGTGCCAGCAGTGCGACAGGGAGAGTATATGGCTACACCTTC CASSATGRVYGYTF
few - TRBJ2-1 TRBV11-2 TGTGCCAGCAGCTTGACAGGCTCCTACAATGAGCAGTTCTTC CASSLTGSYNEQFF
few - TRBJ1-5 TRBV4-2 TGTGCCAGCAGCTGGGGAACAGGTTCTCCGGCCCAGCATTTT CASSWGTGSPAQHF
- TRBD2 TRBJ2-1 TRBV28 TGTGCCAGCAGTTCACCCGGGACTAGCGGGTACAATGAGCAGTTCTTC CASSSPGTSGYNEQFF
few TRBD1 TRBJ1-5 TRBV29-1 TGCAGCGTCCAAATCCAGACAGGGATAAACCAGCCCCAGCATTTT CSVQIQTGINQPQHF
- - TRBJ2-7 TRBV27 TGTGCCAGCAGTTTTACCCGGCGGGACGAGCAGTACTTC CASSFTRRDEQYF
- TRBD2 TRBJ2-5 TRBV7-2 TGTGCCAGCAGCTTAGTAGCGGGAATTGCGGAGGAGACCCAGTACTTC CASSLVAGIAEETQYF
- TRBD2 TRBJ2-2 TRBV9 TGTGCCAGCAGCGTAGGACTAGCGGAGGGGGGCACCGGGGAGCTGTTTTTT CASSVGLAEGGTGELFF
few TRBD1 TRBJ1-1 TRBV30 TGTGCCTGGTCGCGGACAGGGGGGGTCTACACTGAAGCTTTCTTT CAWSRTGGVYTEAFF
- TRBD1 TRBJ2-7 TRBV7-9 TGTGCCAGCAGCCCCGAACCCGGGACAGGGGCCCACGAGCAGTACTTC CASSPEPGTGAHEQYF
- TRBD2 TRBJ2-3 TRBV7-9 TGTGCCAGCAGCTTAGAAGTGCTAGCGGGTCGCACTAGCACAGATACGCAGTATTTT CASSLEVLAGRTSTDTQYF
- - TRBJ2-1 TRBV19 TGTGCCAGTAACCACATATCAGGCGATGAGCAGTTCTTC CASNHISGDEQFF
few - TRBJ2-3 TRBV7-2 TGTGCCAGCAGCTTATACCGGAGAGTGCAGTATTTT CASSLYRRVQYF
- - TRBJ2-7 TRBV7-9 TGTGCCAGCAGCGGGGCGGGGAATGGCGAGCAGTACTTC CASSGAGNGEQYF
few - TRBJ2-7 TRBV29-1 TGCAGCGGGGCACAGGGAAACGAGCAGTACTTC CSGAQGNEQYF
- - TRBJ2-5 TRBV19 TGTGCCAGTAGTATAGCCCTTCAAGAGACCCAGTACTTC CASSIALQETQYF
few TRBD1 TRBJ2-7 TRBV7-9 TGTGCCAGCAGCCCAAACCCGGGACAGGGCAACGAGCAGTACTTC CASSPNPGQGNEQYF
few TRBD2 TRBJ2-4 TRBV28 TGTGCCAGCAGTTTAGCTAGCGGGAGACACATTCAGTACTTC CASSLASGRHIQYF
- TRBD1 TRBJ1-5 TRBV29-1 TGCAGCGTTGAAGATCTTTTGGGACAGGGAAAAAGCGGCAATCAGCCCCAGCATTTT CSVEDLLGQGKSGNQPQHF
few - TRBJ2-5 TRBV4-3 TGCGCCAGCAGCCAAGGGGACTTTCAGGGTACCCAGTACTTC CASSQGDFQGTQYF
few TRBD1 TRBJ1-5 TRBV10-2 TGCGCCAGCAGTGAGTCGGGACAGGCCAATCAGCCCCAGCATTTT CASSESGQANQPQHF
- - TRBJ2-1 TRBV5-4 TGTGCCAGCAGCTTGAGACAGACTCCCTACAATGAGCAGTTCTTC CASSLRQTPYNEQFF
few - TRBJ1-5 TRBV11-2 TGTGCCAGCAGCCCGGCCCCCGGGACACATAATCAGCCCCAGCATTTT CASSPAPGTHNQPQHF
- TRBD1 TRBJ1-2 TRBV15 TGTGCCACCAGCAGGAGAGGGCAGGGGGCGCGGGGCTACACCTTC CATSRRGQGARGYTF
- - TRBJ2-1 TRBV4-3 TGCGCCAGCAGCCAAGATGGAACTAGTTCGGGTGAGCAGTTCTTC CASSQDGTSSGEQFF
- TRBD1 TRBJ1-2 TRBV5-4 TGTGCCAGCAGGCCGGGGACAGGGAACTATGGCTACACCTTC CASRPGTGNYGYTF
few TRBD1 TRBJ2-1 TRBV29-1 TGCAGCGTTGGTCGGTCGGGACAGGGTTTTTATGAGCAGTTCTTC CSVGRSGQGFYEQFF
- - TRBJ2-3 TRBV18 TGTGCCAGCTCACCACAGCTGGGGGCTAGCACAGATACGCAGTATTTT CASSPQLGASTDTQYF
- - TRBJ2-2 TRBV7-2 TGTGCCAGCAGCCGATCCACACCAAACACCGGGGAGCTGTTTTTT CASSRSTPNTGELFF
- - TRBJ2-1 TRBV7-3 TGTGCCAGCAGCGAGCCGACAGGTGAGCAGTTCTTC CASSEPTGEQFF
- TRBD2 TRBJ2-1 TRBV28 TGTGCCAGCAGTTCGACGACTAGCGGGACGAAGCAGTTCTTC CASSSTTSGTKQFF
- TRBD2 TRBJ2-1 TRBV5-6 TGTGCCAGCAGCTTCATAGCGGGAGGCGCCTACAATGAGCAGTTCTTC CASSFIAGGAYNEQFF
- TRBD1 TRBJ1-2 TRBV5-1 TGCGCCAGCAGCAGTGGGGACAGCTCGGGCGGCTACACCTTC CASSSGDSSGGYTF
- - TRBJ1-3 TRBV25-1 TGTGCCAGCAGCCAGGGAGGAAACACCATATATTTT CASSQGGNTIYF
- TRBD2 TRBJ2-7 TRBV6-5 TGTGCCACTACGAGCGGCGGGGGTCCCTACGAGCAGTACTTC CATTSGGGPYEQYF
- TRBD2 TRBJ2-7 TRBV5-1 TGCGCCAGCAGCCGGGGAGGGTACGAGCAGTACTTC CASSRGGYEQYF